This entry lists 25 T cell receptor beta chains sequenced from one sample in a study of T cells in Graves' hyperthyroidism and ophthalmopathy. The investigators amplified TCR beta CDR3 regions from RNA transcripts. HTBI primers were used for first-round RT-PCR of the TCR CDR3. TCRdb redid the calling of the multiplex PCR reads with MiXCR, one entry per CDR3 protein. The table includes around 700,000 distinct CDR3 sequences, about 17% detected once. Material: blood. All receptors derive from a woman aged 50 to 60 with Graves' hyperthyroidism that later progressed to Graves' ophthalmopathy.

There are many counts of this clonotype. The V call is TRBV11-1, the J call TRBJ2-1, with D maybe TRBD2 (5 bases). V was shortened by 5 bases and J by 10 bases, with 9 bases between the two germline ends. The CDR3 length is 11 residues. Germline V lookup: CDR1 SGHAT, CDR2 FQDESV (reference sequence). This CDR3 reads CASSQREEQFF. In DNA, the CDR3 is TGTGCCAGCAGCCAGAGGGAGGAGCAGTTCTTC. The full variable domain, its missing parts supplied by reference TRBV11-1 and TRBJ2-1, is EAEVAQSPRYKITEKSQAVAFWCDPISGHATLYWYRQILGQGPELLVQFQDESVVDDSQLPKDRFSAERLKGVDSTLKIQPAELGDSAMYLCASSQREEQFFGPGTRLTVL.

This clonotype was counted many times. The chain uses TRBV12-3 or TRBV12-4 and TRBJ1-1, with a possible D match to TRBD1 (6 bases). V was cut by 9 bases and J by 3 bases, with 11 bases left in between. This CDR3 comprises 12 residues. The CDR3 here is CASNRVDTEAFF. The CDR3 bases are TGTGCCAGTAACAGGGTTGACACTGAAGCTTTCTTT.

The chain joins TRBV3-1 to TRBJ2-5; maybe TRBD1 (5 bases). CDR3 length equals 12 residues. Germline CDR1 LGHDT, CDR2 YNNKEL (reference sequence). V was clipped by 8 bases and J by 5 bases, with 12 bases between them. CDR3: CASVTGLETQYF. For the CDR3, the DNA is TGTGCCAGCGTTACAGGTTTGGAGACCCAGTACTTC.

Only one count was recorded for this clonotype. This chain connects TRBV19 to TRBJ2-3; D is uncertain. Germline loops: CDR1 LNHDA, CDR2 SQIVND (reference sequence). CDR3 length equals 15 residues. Deletions cut 3 bases from V and 2 bases from J, with 12 bases between. The DNA for the CDR3 is TGTGCCAGTAGTATCGTGAGATCGGTCACAGATACGCAGTATTTT. Its protein is CASSIVRSVTDTQYF.

This clonotype was seen a handful of times. The DNA for the CDR3 is TGTGCCAGCACCCCCTATGCAGGAGGCAATCAGCCCCAGCATTTT. Its protein is CASTPYAGGNQPQHF. V usage is TRBV6-1 and J usage is TRBJ1-5; unclear D gene. Germline lookup yields CDR1 MNHNS and CDR2 SASEGT. This CDR3 spans 15 amino acids. The ends were cut back, 7 bases at V and 2 bases at J, with 15 bases in the middle.

There are a few counts of this clonotype. This chain connects TRBV30 to TRBJ1-6, with D unclear. V was clipped by 4 bases and J by 1 base, with 5 bases between them. Germline CDR1 reads GTSNPN; CDR2 reads SVGIG (reference sequence). This CDR3 region has 13 residues. CDR3 in amino acids: CAWMASYNSPLHF. CDR3 nucleotides: TGTGCCTGGATGGCTTCCTATAATTCACCCCTCCACTTT.

This clonotype was seen more than once but under ten times. The rearrangement links TRBV6-1 to TRBJ1-5; D call uncertain. This CDR3 is built from 13 residues. Germline CDR1 is MNHNS and CDR2 is SASEGT. Deletions cut 5 bases from V and 7 bases from J, with 12 bases between. The CDR3 protein is CASSLRVGQPQHF. In DNA, the CDR3 is TGTGCCAGCAGTTTGAGGGTAGGCCAGCCCCAGCATTTT.

The CDR3 sequence is CASLMTVSDRTAFF. Written as DNA, the CDR3 is TGTGCCAGCCTCATGACCGTCTCGGACAGGACGGCTTTCTTT. V and J are TRBV7-9 and TRBJ1-1; 7 bases are shared with TRBD1. The ends lost 8 bases at V and 11 bases at J; junction bases unmatched: 17. Germline CDR1 reads SEHNR; CDR2 reads FQNEAQ (reference sequence). The CDR3 spans 14 residues.

This clonotype was detected a few times. The chain combines TRBV7-2 with TRBJ1-2; D remains ambiguous. The CDR3 is 13 residues long. Germline V gene data show CDR1 as SGHTA and CDR2 as FQGNSA. Between the trimmed V and J ends, which lost 3 bases and 4 bases, there was a span of 9 bases. The CDR3 region has the DNA TGTGCCAGCAGCTTGGAACAGTTCTATGGCTACACCTTC. Protein sequence: CASSLEQFYGYTF. The full variable domain, with the rest looked up from reference TRBV7-2 and TRBJ1-2, is GAGVSQSPSNKVTEKGKDVELRCDPISGHTALYWYRQSLGQGLEFLIYFQGNSAPDKSGLPSDRFSAERTGGSVSTLTIQRTQQEDSAVYLCASSLEQFYGYTFGSGTRLTVV.

This clonotype was detected only a few times. The chain links TRBV19 to TRBJ1-1; no clear D gene. V lost 1 base, J lost 7 bases, and 16 bases lay in between. CDR1 and CDR2 (germline): LNHDA, SQIVND (reference sequence). This CDR3 has 15 residues. The CDR3 nucleotides read TGTGCCAGTAGTATAGTTCCGGGGAGGTGGGATGAAGCTTTCTTT. Its translation: CASSIVPGRWDEAFF.

This clonotype showed up just a few times. The chain links TRBV27 to TRBJ1-2; D might be TRBD1 (6 bases). This CDR3 comprises 13 residues. The V end lost 3 bases, the J end lost 5 bases, and 10 bases lay between the germline ends. Germline V gene sequence: CDR1 MNHEY, CDR2 SMNVEV (reference sequence). This CDR3 reads CASSFQGRYGYTF. The CDR3 nucleotides are TGTGCCAGCAGTTTTCAGGGGCGGTATGGCTACACCTTC.

The chain is built from TRBV4-1 and TRBJ1-4, with D possibly being TRBD1 (6 bases). V dropped 4 bases and J dropped 7 bases, with 13 bases sitting between them. Germline lookup yields CDR1 MGHRA and CDR2 YSYEKL. The CDR3 spans 14 residues. This chain's CDR3 is CASSPAGVGEKLFF. The CDR3 region has the DNA TGCGCCAGCAGCCCTGCAGGGGTCGGTGAAAAACTGTTTTTT.

The table lists this clonotype with a few counts. V is TRBV20-1 and J is TRBJ1-6, with a weak D call TRBD1 (6 bases). V was pared by 6 bases and J by 7 bases, with 13 bases between. CDR3 length: 13 residues. From germline, CDR1 is DFQATT and CDR2 SNEGSKA (reference sequence). The CDR3 here is CSAPKTGNSPLHF. The DNA for the CDR3 is TGCAGTGCCCCAAAAACAGGGAATTCACCCCTCCACTTT.

The chain employs TRBV7-9 and TRBJ1-5, with D hard to call. V was shortened by 4 bases and J by 0 bases, with 19 bases between the two germline ends. Germline V CDR1 and CDR2: SEHNR, FQNEAQ (reference sequence). This CDR3 region has 18 residues. CDR3 DNA sequence: TGTGCCAGCAGCTCACGGGAGGAGGAGTACGATAGCAATCAGCCCCAGCATTTT. This gives the protein CASSSREEEYDSNQPQHF.

This clonotype was detected ten times or more. The J gene is TRBJ1-6, the V gene TRBV20-1; weak D call: TRBD1 (5 bases). Germline CDR1 and CDR2: DFQATT and SNEGSKA (reference sequence). V shed 0 bases and J shed 14 bases, with 20 bases lying between them. CDR3 length: 15 residues. The CDR3 loop reads CSAREPGAGVKALHF. In DNA, the CDR3 is TGCAGTGCTAGAGAGCCCGGGGCCGGGGTTAAGGCCCTCCACTTT.

V and J are TRBV5-1 and TRBJ2-2, with D possibly being TRBD2 (6 bases). Trimming shortened V by 2 bases and J by 5 bases, and 16 bases separated the two germline ends. Germline loops: CDR1 SGHRS, CDR2 YFSETQ. The length of the CDR3 is 16 residues. The CDR3 DNA reads TGCGCCAGCAGCTTATTAGGAGGGACGGGAACCGGGGAGCTGTTTTTT. Protein: CASSLLGGTGTGELFF.

This clonotype was recorded many times. This chain joins TRBV27 and TRBJ1-1; tentative D call: TRBD1 (6 bases). The V and J ends lost 6 bases and 3 bases respectively, with 14 bases between them. CDR1 is MNHEY, CDR2 SMNVEV, per germline (reference sequence). This CDR3 contains 14 residues. CDR3 nucleotide sequence: TGTGCCAGCAGGCGAGGGGGTTTGGACACTGAAGCTTTCTTT. Encoded protein: CASRRGGLDTEAFF.

This clonotype showed up many times. J is TRBJ2-3 and V is TRBV27; possibly TRBD2 for D (5 bases). Germline CDR1 MNHEY, CDR2 SMNVEV (reference sequence). V lost 5 bases and J 0 bases, leaving 21 bases between the germline ends. The CDR3 totals 18 residues. This chain's CDR3 is CASSGRTPGLRSTDTQYF. The CDR3 DNA sequence: TGTGCCAGCAGTGGAAGGACTCCGGGCCTCAGAAGCACAGATACGCAGTATTTT.

This chain joins TRBV6-2 or TRBV6-3 and TRBJ1-3, with D uncertain. This CDR3 comprises 13 residues. The V end lost 9 bases, the J end lost 1 base, and 10 bases lay between the germline ends. The germline CDR1 and CDR2 sequences are MNHEY and SVGEGT. The CDR3 DNA reads as TGTGCCAGTTCGACGGGATCTGGAAACACCATATATTTT. Its protein product is CASSTGSGNTIYF.

In its sample, this clonotype was seen a few times. The rearrangement joins TRBV6-1 to TRBJ1-5, with 8 bases matching TRBD1. Germline assignment: CDR1 MNHNS and CDR2 SASEGT. After removal of 10 bases from V and 4 bases from J, the junction contained 3 bases not matched to a gene. CDR3 length: 12 amino acids. CDR3: CATRQGNQPQHF. CDR3 nucleotides: TGTGCCACCAGACAGGGGAATCAGCCCCAGCATTTT.

The rearrangement joins TRBV2 to TRBJ1-4, with 10 bases aligning to TRBD1. The trim removed 10 bases at V and 2 bases at J, leaving 10 bases unmatched. The CDR3 has 16 amino acids. Germline V lookup: CDR1 SNHLY, CDR2 FYNNEI. CDR3 bases: TGTGCCACCAAACGGGACAGGGGAGCGACTAATGAAAAACTGTTTTTT. Encoded protein: CATKRDRGATNEKLFF.

The rearrangement links TRBV7-9 to TRBJ1-1; 8 nucleotides align to TRBD1. This CDR3 has 15 amino acids. V lost 5 bases and J lost 1; bases outside the gene matches: 6. Germline assignment: CDR1 SEHNR and CDR2 FQNEAQ (reference sequence). This CDR3 is CASSTTGVGNTEAFF. The CDR3 DNA follows: TGTGCCAGCAGCACGACAGGGGTCGGGAACACTGAAGCTTTCTTT.

The V call is TRBV18, the J call TRBJ2-7; no definite D call. Germline V gene data show CDR1 as KGHSH and CDR2 as LQKENI. CDR3 length equals 16 residues. V lost 3 bases and J lost 0, with 15 bases in between. CDR3 nucleotides: TGTGCCAGCTCACCCGGCCGGGTATCAAGCTCCTACGAGCAGTACTTC. Residues: CASSPGRVSSSYEQYF.

The DNA of the CDR3 is TGTGCCAGCAGCCAGGGGTGGGGCGGCGAGCAGTACTTC. It codes for CASSQGWGGEQYF. The chain recombines TRBV7-2 with TRBJ2-7, with D possibly being TRBD1 (6 bases). With 5 bases removed from V and 6 bases from J, the gap between germline ends came to 14 bases. Germline V CDR1 and CDR2: SGHTA, FQGNSA. This CDR3 has 13 residues.

This clonotype was recorded many times. The chain joins TRBV5-1 to TRBJ1-5; TRBD1 agrees at 7 bases. CDR3 size: 15 residues. Losses at the gene ends were 3 bases for V and 2 bases for J; bases not matched to a gene: 5. CDR1 is SGHRS and CDR2 is YFSETQ in the germline V gene. The CDR3 DNA follows: TGCGCCAGCAGCTCACCCGGACAGGGCAATCAGCCCCAGCATTTT. Its protein is CASSSPGQGNQPQHF.